The 20 T cell receptor beta chains reported below all come from one sample, sequenced in a study of blood T cell repertoires in COVID-19. Using immunoSEQ multiplex PCR, the repertoire was profiled, and TCRdb retains in-frame clones only, with some absent. The sample holds 200,000 to 250,000 clones, less than 85% seen once. Sequencing input: peripheral blood. These receptors were taken from a woman of 80 years or more with acute or convalescent COVID-19.

This chain connects TRBV6-5 to TRBJ1-2; D is uncertain. In germline, CDR1 is MNHEY, CDR2 SVGAGI. Trimming removed 2 bases at V and 2 bases at J, with 12 bases between. The length of the CDR3 is 15 residues. The CDR3 loop is CASSYEYRKNYGYTF. CDR3 coding DNA: TGTGCCAGCAGTTACGAGTACAGAAAGAACTATGGCTACACCTTC.

A single count supports this clone. The chain employs TRBV3-1 (or the pseudogene TRBV3-2) and TRBJ1-6, with D maybe TRBD1 (5 bases). Germline V gene data show CDR1 as LGHDT and CDR2 as YNNKEL (reference sequence). V lost 8 bases, J lost 8 bases, and 13 bases lay in between. The CDR3 has 13 residues. For the CDR3, the DNA is TGTGCCAGCGGTGACAGTATCTATTCACCCCTCCACTTT. Translating gives CASGDSIYSPLHF.

The genes are TRBV6-6 and TRBJ1-2, with a weak D call TRBD1 (5 bases). Trimming left V 3 bases short and J 6 bases short, with 14 bases between. Germline V CDR1 and CDR2: MNHNY, SVGAGI (reference sequence). The CDR3 contains 14 residues. The CDR3 reads CASSYAQGYHGYTF. DNA for the CDR3: TGTGCCAGCAGTTATGCCCAGGGTTATCATGGCTACACCTTC.

This clone has just a few counts. The V and J genes are TRBV7-3 and TRBJ2-7, with 7 bases fitting TRBD2. J gave up 7 bases and V 5 bases, and 17 bases lay outside the gene matches. The CDR3 runs to 16 residues. The germline V gene encodes CDR1 SGHTA and CDR2 FQGTGA. For the CDR3, the DNA is TGTGCCAGCAGCCCGATCGGAACAGCGGGGTCGGGAGAGCAGTACTTC. Protein product: CASSPIGTAGSGEQYF. The full variable domain, in which reference TRBV7-3 and TRBJ2-7 provide the parts outside the CDR3, is GAGVSQTPSNKVTEKGKYVELRCDPISGHTALYWYRQSLGQGPEFLIYFQGTGAADDSGLPNDRFFAVRPEGSVSTLKIQRTERGDSAVYLCASSPIGTAGSGEQYFGPGTRLTVT.

The chain has TRBV12-3 or TRBV12-4 and TRBJ1-1; D not resolved. V lost 0 bases and J lost 7, with 9 bases in between. The CDR3 length is 13 residues. The DNA for the CDR3 is TGTGCCAGCAGTTTAGCGAGGGTGGGTGAAGCTTTCTTT. Translated: CASSLARVGEAFF.

The chain uses TRBV11-2 and TRBJ2-7; no clear D gene. CDR1 and CDR2 (germline): SGHAT, FQNNGV. Trimming took off 0 bases at V and 1 base at J, with 10 bases between the two ends. The CDR3 length is 15 residues. CDR3 residues: CASSLEQIRSYEQYF. The DNA for the CDR3 is TGTGCCAGCAGCTTAGAACAGATAAGATCCTACGAGCAGTACTTC.

This chain connects TRBV29-1 to TRBJ2-5, with D possibly being TRBD2 (6 bases). V lost 3 bases to trimming and J lost 4 bases, with 12 bases between them. Germline CDR1 SQVTM, CDR2 ANQGSEA. This CDR3 contains 13 residues. The CDR3: CSVETDGGETQYF. The CDR3 DNA follows: TGCAGCGTTGAGACCGACGGGGGAGAGACCCAGTACTTC.

This clone was recorded once. The rearrangement uses TRBV7-2 and TRBJ2-7; D remains unclear. Trimming took 1 base from V and 2 from J, leaving 9 bases between them. Germline-derived CDR1 and CDR2 are SGHTA and FQGNSA. The CDR3 is 14 amino acids. In DNA form, the CDR3 reads TGTGCCAGCAGCTTAGGTCTCTCTCCCTACGAGCAGTACTTC. This codes for CASSLGLSPYEQYF.

This clone showed up just once. The V call is TRBV9, the J call TRBJ2-1; TRBD2 is a possible D gene (7 bases). This CDR3 comprises 13 residues. Germline lookup yields CDR1 SGDLS and CDR2 YYNGEE. The germline V and J ends were trimmed by 3 bases and 13 bases, with 17 bases remaining between them. DNA for the CDR3: TGTGCCAGCAGCGAGGGGGGGACCAAAGGTCAGTTCTTC. Translation gives CASSEGGTKGQFF.

About this clone itself: The same CDR3 arises from other DNA sequences in this sample as well. The chain joins TRBV18 to TRBJ2-7; D is unresolved. There are 12 residues in the CDR3. The germline V gene has CDR1 KGHSH and CDR2 LQKENI. V lost 3 bases and J lost 4, with 7 bases in between. The CDR3 loop is CASSPGRYEQYF. The CDR3, as DNA: TGTGCCAGCTCACCCGGTCGTTACGAGCAGTACTTC.

The V gene is TRBV5-1, the J gene TRBJ1-3, with 9 nucleotides matching TRBD1. With 6 bases clipped from V and 2 bases from J, the junction kept 6 bases outside the gene matches. CDR1 is SGHRS and CDR2 is YFSETQ in the germline V gene. The CDR3 spans 15 residues. The CDR3 DNA reads as TGCGCCAGCACCCGGGACAGGGCCCCTGGAAACACCATATATTTT. This codes for CASTRDRAPGNTIYF.

The chain couples TRBV7-2 to TRBJ2-5; TRBD1 is a possible D gene (5 bases). CDR3 size: 12 residues. Trimming shortened V by 3 bases and J by 7 bases, and 9 bases separated the two germline ends. Germline CDR1 and CDR2: SGHTA and FQGNSA. CDR3 in amino acids: CASSLGRGTQYF. The DNA for the CDR3 is TGTGCCAGCAGCTTGGGTAGGGGGACCCAGTACTTC.

The chain joins TRBV9 to TRBJ1-2, with 8 positions matching TRBD1. V trimming: 0 bases; J trimming: 6 bases; junction bases outside the gene matches: 4. The CDR3 contains 14 residues. Germline V lookup: CDR1 SGDLS, CDR2 YYNGEE. CDR3 protein: CASSVDQGANGYTF. DNA of the CDR3: TGTGCCAGCAGCGTAGATCAGGGGGCAAATGGCTACACCTTC.

CDR3 in amino acids: CASSLRGRNTEAFF. In nucleotides, the CDR3 is TGTGCCAGCAGCTTACGTGGCCGGAACACTGAAGCTTTCTTT. The chain joins TRBV7-2 to TRBJ1-1; no definite D call. Germline V gene lookup returns CDR1 SGHTA and CDR2 FQGNSA. The V end was cut by 2 bases, the J end by 1 base, with 8 bases between. The CDR3 loop spans 14 amino acids. Looking up the rest from reference TRBV7-2 and TRBJ1-1 gives the full variable domain: GAGVSQSPSNKVTEKGKDVELRCDPISGHTALYWYRQSLGQGLEFLIYFQGNSAPDKSGLPSDRFSAERTGGSVSTLTIQRTQQEDSAVYLCASSLRGRNTEAFFGQGTRLTVV.

The chain uses TRBV10-2 and TRBJ1-4, with 7 bases identical to TRBD1. The CDR3 covers 17 residues. Germline CDR1 is WSHSY and CDR2 is SAAADI. The V segment lost 5 bases and the J segment 3 bases; nucleotides outside the gene matches: 12. For the CDR3, the DNA is TGCGCCAGCAGTAGAAGGGGGCCAGGGTTCGCTAATGAAAAACTGTTTTTT. Protein sequence: CASSRRGPGFANEKLFF.

The chain has TRBV10-3 and TRBJ2-5; D unclear. V lost 3 bases and J 0 bases, leaving 2 bases between the germline ends. Germline CDR1 is ENHRY and CDR2 is SYGVKD. The CDR3 has 12 amino acids. This chain's CDR3 is CAISDNQETQYF. In DNA, the CDR3 is TGTGCCATCAGTGATAACCAAGAGACCCAGTACTTC.

The chain is built from TRBV24-1 and TRBJ2-2; D call uncertain. CDR3 length equals 13 residues. Trimming cost V 5 bases and J 1 base, with 4 bases left between them. Germline CDR1 is KGHDR and CDR2 is SFDVKD. CDR3 amino acids: CATSGRNTGELFF. The CDR3 nucleotides are TGTGCCACCAGTGGCAGGAACACCGGGGAGCTGTTTTTT.

The rearrangement uses TRBV2 and TRBJ1-6, with unresolved D. In germline, CDR1 is SNHLY, CDR2 FYNNEI. The CDR3 has 15 amino acids. Trimming cost V 2 bases and J 7 bases, with 12 bases left between them. The CDR3 nucleotides are TGTGCCAGCAGTGAACGTAACAGCAGAAATTCACCCCTCCACTTT. It is translated as CASSERNSRNSPLHF. The variable domain in full, with the rest retrieved from reference TRBV2 and TRBJ1-6, is EPEVTQTPSHQVTQMGQEVILRCVPISNHLYFYWYRQILGQKVEFLVSFYNNEISEKSEIFDDQFSVERPDGSNFTLKIRSTKLEDSAMYFCASSERNSRNSPLHFGNGTRLTVT.

The gene calls are TRBV4-3 and TRBJ1-1; possible D gene TRBD1, 6 bases. Trimming removed 0 bases at V and 5 bases at J, with 10 bases between. Germline V lookup: CDR1 LGHNA, CDR2 YSLEER. CDR3 length: 14 amino acids. The CDR3 here is CASSQEVGQTEAFF. The CDR3 DNA follows: TGCGCCAGCAGCCAAGAAGTTGGACAGACTGAAGCTTTCTTT.

The V call is TRBV2, the J call TRBJ1-2, with a tentative D call TRBD1 (6 bases). The CDR3 loop spans 13 amino acids. V was cut by 10 bases and J by 7 bases, with 19 bases left in between. Looked up from germline, CDR1 is SNHLY and CDR2 is FYNNEI. This CDR3 reads CANSEQGWGGYTF. The CDR3 region has the DNA TGTGCCAATTCCGAGCAGGGGTGGGGTGGCTACACCTTC.